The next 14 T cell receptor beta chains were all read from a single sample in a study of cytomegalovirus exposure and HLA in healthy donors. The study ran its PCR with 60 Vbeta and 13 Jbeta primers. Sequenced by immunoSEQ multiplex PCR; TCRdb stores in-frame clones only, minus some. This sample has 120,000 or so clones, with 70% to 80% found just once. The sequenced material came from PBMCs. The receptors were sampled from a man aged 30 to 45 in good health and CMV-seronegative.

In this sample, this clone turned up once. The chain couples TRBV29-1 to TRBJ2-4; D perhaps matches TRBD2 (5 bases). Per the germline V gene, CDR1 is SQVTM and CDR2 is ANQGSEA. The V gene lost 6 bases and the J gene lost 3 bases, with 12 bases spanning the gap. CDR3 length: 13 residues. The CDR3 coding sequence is TGCAGCGTGGTTAGCGAATACAAAAACATTCAGTACTTC. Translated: CSVVSEYKNIQYF.

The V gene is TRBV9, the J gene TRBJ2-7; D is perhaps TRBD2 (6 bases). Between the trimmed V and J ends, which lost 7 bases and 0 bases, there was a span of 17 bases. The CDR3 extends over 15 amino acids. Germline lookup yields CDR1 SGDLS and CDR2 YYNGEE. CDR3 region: CASSASGDTSYEQYF. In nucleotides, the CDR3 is TGTGCCAGCTCAGCCTCGGGGGATACCTCCTACGAGCAGTACTTC. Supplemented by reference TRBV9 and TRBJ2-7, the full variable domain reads DSGVTQTPKHLITATGQRVTLRCSPRSGDLSVYWYQQSLDQGLQFLIQYYNGEERAKGNILERFSAQQFPDLHSELNLSSLELGDSALYFCASSASGDTSYEQYFGPGTRLTVT.

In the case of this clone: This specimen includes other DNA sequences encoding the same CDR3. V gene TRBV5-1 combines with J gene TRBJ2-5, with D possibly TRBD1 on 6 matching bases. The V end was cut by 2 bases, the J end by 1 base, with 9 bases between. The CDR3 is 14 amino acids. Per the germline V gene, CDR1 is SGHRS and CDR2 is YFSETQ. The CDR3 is CASSLQGLQETQYF. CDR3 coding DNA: TGCGCCAGCAGCTTACAGGGCCTCCAAGAGACCCAGTACTTC.

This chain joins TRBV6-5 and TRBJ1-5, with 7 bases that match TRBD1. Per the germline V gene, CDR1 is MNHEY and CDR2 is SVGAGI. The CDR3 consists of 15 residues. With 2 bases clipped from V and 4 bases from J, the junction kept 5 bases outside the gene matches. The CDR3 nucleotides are TGTGCCAGCAGTTACGGCAGGGGGAGGAATCAGCCCCAGCATTTT. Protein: CASSYGRGRNQPQHF.

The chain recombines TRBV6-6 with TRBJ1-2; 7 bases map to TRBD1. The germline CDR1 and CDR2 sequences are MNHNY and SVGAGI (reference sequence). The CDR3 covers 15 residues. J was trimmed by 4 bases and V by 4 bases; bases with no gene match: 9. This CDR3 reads CASSSRQGQSYGYTF. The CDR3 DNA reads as TGTGCCAGCAGTTCCAGACAGGGACAAAGCTATGGCTACACCTTC.

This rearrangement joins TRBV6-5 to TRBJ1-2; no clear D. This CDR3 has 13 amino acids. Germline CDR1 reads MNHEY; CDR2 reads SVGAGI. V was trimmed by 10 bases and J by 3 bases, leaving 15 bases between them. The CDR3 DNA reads TGTGCCACCAGAGGTACAGCTCACTATGGCTACACCTTC. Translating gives CATRGTAHYGYTF.

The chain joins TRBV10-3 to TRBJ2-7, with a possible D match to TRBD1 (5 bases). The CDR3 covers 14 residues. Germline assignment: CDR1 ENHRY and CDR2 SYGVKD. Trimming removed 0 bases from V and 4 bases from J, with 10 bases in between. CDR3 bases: TGTGCCATCAGTGAGTCCTGGACACCGTACGAGCAGTACTTC. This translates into CAISESWTPYEQYF.

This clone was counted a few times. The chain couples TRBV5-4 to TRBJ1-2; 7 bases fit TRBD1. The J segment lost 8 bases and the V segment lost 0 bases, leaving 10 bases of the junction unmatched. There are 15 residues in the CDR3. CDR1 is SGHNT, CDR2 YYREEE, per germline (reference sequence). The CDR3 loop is CASSLAGTAGIGYTF. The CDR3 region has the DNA TGTGCCAGCAGCTTGGCGGGGACAGCCGGGATAGGCTACACCTTC.

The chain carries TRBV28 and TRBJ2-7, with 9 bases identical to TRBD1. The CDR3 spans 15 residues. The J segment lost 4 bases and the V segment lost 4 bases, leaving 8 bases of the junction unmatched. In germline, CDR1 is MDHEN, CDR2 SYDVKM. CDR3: CASSWDRAGIYEQYF. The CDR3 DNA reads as TGTGCCAGCAGTTGGGACAGGGCAGGGATTTACGAGCAGTACTTC.

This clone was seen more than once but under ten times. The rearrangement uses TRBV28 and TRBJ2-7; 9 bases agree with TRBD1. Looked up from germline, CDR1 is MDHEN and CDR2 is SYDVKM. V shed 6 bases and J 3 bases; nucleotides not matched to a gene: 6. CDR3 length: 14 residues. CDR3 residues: CASRGQGKGYEQYF. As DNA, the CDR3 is TGTGCCAGCAGGGGACAGGGAAAAGGCTACGAGCAGTACTTC.

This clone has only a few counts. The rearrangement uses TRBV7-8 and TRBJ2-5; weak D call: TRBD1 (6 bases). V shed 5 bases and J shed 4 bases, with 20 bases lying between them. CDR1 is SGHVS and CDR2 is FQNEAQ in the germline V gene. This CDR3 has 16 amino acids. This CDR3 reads CASSDPATGWSETQYF. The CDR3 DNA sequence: TGTGCCAGCAGCGACCCCGCTACAGGGTGGTCAGAGACCCAGTACTTC.

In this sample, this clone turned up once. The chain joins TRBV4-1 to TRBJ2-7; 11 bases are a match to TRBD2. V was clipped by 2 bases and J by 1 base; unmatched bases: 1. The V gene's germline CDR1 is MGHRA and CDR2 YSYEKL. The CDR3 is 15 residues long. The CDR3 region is CASSQRTSGSYEQYF. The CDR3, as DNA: TGCGCCAGCAGCCAACGGACTAGCGGGTCCTACGAGCAGTACTTC.

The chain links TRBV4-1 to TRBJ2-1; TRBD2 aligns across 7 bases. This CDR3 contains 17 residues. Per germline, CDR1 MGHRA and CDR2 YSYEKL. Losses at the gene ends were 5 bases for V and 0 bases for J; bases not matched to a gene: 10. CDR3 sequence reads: CASSSSPAGDSYNEQFF. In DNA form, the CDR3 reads TGCGCCAGCAGCTCGTCCCCTGCGGGGGACTCCTACAATGAGCAGTTCTTC.

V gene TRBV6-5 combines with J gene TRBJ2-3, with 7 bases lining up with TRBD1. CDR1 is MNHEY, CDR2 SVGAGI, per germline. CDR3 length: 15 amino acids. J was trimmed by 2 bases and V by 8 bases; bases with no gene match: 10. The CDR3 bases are TGTGCCAGCGGCCCCCACAGGGGCACCACAGATACGCAGTATTTT. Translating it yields CASGPHRGTTDTQYF.